The clone carrying this T cell receptor (beta chain) turned up a few times. As yet, its antigen is unknown. PCR primers comprised 60 Vbeta and 13 Jbeta primers. Assay used: immunoSEQ multiplex PCR; TCRdb lists only in-frame clones, some missing. Here the sample spans roughly 97,000 clones, around 9.1% being singletons. This entry is derived from a study of cytomegalovirus exposure and HLA in healthy donors. Study context: Earlier work reported 117 million unique TCR beta sequences from about 170 million T cells. Study conclusions and caveats: Of the V segments, some could not be distinguished, including TRBV6-2 and TRBV6-3, and were excluded. Some highly shared sequence variants likely arose as a pipeline artifact.

Per the germline V gene, CDR1 is SGHRS and CDR2 is YFSETQ. The germline V and J ends were trimmed by 3 bases and 1 base, with 10 bases remaining between them. The CDR3 sequence is 14 residues long. The sample taken for sequencing was PBMCs. This sequence joins TRBV5-1 and TRBJ2-5, with D tentatively TRBD1 (5 bases). The TCR was taken from a man aged 35-49 years in good health and CMV-seropositive. Here the CDR3 reads CASSSQDIQETQYF. The CDR3 DNA is TGCGCCAGCAGCTCACAGGATATCCAAGAGACCCAGTACTTC.